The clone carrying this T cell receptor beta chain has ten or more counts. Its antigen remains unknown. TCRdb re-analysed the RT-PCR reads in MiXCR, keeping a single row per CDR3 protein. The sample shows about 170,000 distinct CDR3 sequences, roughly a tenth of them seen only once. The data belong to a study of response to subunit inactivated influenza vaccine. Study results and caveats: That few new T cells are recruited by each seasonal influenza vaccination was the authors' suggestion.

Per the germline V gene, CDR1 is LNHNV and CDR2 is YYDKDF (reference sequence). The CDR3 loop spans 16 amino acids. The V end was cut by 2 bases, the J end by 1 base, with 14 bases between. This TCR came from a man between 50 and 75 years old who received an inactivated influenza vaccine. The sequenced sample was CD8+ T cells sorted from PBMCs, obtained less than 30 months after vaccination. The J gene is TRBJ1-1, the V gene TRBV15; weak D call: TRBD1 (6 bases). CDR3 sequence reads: CATSRRGTEGNTEAFF. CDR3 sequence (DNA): TGTGCCACCAGCAGAAGGGGGACGGAAGGGAACACTGAAGCTTTCTTT.